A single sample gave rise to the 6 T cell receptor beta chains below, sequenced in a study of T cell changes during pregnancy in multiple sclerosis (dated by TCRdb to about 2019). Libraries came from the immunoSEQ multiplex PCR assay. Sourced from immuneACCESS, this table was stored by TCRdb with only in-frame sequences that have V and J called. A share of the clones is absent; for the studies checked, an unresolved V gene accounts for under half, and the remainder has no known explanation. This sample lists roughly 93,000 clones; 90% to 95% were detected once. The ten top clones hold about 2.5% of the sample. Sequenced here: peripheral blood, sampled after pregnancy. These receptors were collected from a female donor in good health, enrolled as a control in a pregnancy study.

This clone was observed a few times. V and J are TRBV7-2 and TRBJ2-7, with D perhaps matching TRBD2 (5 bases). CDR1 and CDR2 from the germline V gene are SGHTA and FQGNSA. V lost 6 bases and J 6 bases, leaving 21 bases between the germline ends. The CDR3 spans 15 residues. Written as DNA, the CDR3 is TGTGCCAGCAGGAGATTCGGGATCACCGGCGGCGAGCAGTACTTC. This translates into CASRRFGITGGEQYF.

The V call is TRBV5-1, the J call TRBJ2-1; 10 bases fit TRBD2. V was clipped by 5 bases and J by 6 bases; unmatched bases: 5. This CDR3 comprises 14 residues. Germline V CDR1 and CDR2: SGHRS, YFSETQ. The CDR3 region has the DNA TGCGCCAGCAGGGGGACTAGCGAATTCAATGAGCAGTTCTTC. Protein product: CASRGTSEFNEQFF.

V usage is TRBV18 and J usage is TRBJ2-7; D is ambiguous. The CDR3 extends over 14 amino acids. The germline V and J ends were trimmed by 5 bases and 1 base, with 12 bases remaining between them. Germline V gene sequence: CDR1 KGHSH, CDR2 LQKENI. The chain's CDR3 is CASSKGGSSYEQYF. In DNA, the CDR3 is TGTGCCAGCTCAAAAGGCGGTAGTTCCTACGAGCAGTACTTC. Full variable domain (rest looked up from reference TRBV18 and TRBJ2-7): NAGVMQNPRHLVRRRGQEARLRCSPMKGHSHVYWYRQLPEEGLKFMVYLQKENIIDESGMPKERFSAEFPKEGPSILRIQQVVRGDSAAYFCASSKGGSSYEQYFGPGTRLTVT.

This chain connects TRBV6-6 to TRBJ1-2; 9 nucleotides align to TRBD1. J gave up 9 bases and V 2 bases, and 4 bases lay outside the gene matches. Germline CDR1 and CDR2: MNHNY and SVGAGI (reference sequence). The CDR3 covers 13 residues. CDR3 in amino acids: CASSYPDRGSYTF. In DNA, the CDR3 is TGTGCCAGCAGTTACCCCGACAGGGGGAGCTACACCTTC.

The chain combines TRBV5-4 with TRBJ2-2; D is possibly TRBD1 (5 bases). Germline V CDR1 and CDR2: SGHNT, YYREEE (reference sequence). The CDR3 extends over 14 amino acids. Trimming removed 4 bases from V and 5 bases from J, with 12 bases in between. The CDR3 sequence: CASSQPQETGELFF. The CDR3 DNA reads TGTGCCAGCAGCCAACCACAGGAGACCGGGGAGCTGTTTTTT.

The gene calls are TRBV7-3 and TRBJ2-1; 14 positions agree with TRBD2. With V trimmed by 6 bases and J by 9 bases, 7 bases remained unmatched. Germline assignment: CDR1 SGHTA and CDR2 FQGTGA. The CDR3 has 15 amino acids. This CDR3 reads CASSSTGTSGGEQFF. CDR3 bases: TGTGCCAGCAGTTCAACGGGGACTAGCGGGGGTGAGCAGTTCTTC.